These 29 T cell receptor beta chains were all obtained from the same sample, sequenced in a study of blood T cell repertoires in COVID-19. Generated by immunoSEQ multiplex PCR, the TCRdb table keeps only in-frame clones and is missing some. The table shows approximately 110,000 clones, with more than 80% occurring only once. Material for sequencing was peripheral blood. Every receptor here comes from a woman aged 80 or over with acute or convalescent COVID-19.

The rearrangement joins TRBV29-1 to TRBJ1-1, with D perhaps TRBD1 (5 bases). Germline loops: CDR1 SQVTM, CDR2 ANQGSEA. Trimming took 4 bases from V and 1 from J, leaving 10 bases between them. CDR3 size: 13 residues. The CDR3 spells CSVGRGPNTEAFF. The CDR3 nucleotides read TGCAGCGTTGGGCGGGGCCCGAACACTGAAGCTTTCTTT.

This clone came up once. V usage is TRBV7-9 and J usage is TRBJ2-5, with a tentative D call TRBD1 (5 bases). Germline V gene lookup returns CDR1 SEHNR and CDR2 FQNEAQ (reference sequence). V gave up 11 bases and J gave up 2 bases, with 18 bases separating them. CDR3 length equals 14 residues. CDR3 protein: CAGAEYALQETQYF. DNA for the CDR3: TGTGCCGGGGCGGAATACGCCTTACAAGAGACCCAGTACTTC. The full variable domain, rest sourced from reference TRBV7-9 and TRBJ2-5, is DTGVSQNPRHKITKRGQNVTFRCDPISEHNRLYWYRQTLGQGPEFLTYFQNEAQLEKSRLLSDRFSAERPKGSFSTLEIQRTEQGDSAMYLCAGAEYALQETQYFGPGTRLLVL.

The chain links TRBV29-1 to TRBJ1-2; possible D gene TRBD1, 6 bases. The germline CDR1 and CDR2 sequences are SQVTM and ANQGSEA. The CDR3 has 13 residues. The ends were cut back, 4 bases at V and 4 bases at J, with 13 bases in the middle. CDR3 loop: CSVVTTGTYGYTF. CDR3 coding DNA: TGCAGCGTTGTTACAACAGGGACCTATGGCTACACCTTC.

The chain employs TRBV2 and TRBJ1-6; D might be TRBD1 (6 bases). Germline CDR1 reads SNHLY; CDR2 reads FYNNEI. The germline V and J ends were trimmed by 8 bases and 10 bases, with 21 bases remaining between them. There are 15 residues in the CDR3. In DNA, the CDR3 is TGTGCCAGCGACCCGTGGGGGGGCTGGGGATCACCCCTCCACTTT. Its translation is CASDPWGGWGSPLHF.

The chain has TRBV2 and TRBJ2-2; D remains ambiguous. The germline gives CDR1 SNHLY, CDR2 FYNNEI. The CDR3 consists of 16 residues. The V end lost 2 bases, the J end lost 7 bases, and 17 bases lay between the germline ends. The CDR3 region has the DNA TGTGCCAGCAGTGAACTTTCCTGGAGACCAGACGGGGAGCTGTTTTTT. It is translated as CASSELSWRPDGELFF.

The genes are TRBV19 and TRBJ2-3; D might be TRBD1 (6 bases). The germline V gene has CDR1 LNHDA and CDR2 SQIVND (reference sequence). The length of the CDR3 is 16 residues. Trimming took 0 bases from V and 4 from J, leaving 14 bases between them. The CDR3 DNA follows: TGTGCCAGTAGTATAGATCCCCAGGGGCGGGCAGATACGCAGTATTTT. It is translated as CASSIDPQGRADTQYF.

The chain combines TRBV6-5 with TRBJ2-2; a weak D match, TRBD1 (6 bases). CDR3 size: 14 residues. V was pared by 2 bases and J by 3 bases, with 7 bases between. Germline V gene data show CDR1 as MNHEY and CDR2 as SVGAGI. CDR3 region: CASSYEGDTGELFF. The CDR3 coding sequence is TGTGCCAGCAGTTACGAGGGGGACACCGGGGAGCTGTTTTTT.

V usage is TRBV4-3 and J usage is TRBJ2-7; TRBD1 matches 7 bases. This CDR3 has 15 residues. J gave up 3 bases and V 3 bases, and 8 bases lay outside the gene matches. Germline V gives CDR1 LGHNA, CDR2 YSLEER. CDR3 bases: TGCGCCAGCAGCCAGACGACAGGGTCTAACTACGAGCAGTACTTC. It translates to CASSQTTGSNYEQYF.

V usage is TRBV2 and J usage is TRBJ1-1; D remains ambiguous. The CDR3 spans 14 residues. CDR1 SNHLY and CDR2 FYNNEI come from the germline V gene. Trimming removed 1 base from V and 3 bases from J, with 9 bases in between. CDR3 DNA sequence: TGTGCCAGCAGTGAAGATCCGGGGTACACTGAAGCTTTCTTT. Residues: CASSEDPGYTEAFF. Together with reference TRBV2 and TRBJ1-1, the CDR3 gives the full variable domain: EPEVTQTPSHQVTQMGQEVILRCVPISNHLYFYWYRQILGQKVEFLVSFYNNEISEKSEIFDDQFSVERPDGSNFTLKIRSTKLEDSAMYFCASSEDPGYTEAFFGQGTRLTVV.

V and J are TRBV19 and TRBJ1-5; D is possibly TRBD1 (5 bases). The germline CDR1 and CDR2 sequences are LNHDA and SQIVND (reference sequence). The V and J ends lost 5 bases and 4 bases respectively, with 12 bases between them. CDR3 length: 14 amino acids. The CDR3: CASSPPGGNQPQHF. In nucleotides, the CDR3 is TGTGCCAGTAGTCCCCCGGGGGGAAATCAGCCCCAGCATTTT. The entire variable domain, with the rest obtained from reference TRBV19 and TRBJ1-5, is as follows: DGGITQSPKYLFRKEGQNVTLSCEQNLNHDAMYWYRQDPGQGLRLIYYSQIVNDFQKGDIAEGYSVSREKKESFPLTVTSAQKNPTAFYLCASSPPGGNQPQHFGDGTRLSIL.

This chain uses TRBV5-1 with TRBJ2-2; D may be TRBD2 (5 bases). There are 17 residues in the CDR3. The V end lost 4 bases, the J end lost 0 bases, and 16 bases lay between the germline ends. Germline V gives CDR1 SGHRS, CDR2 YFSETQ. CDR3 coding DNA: TGCGCCAGCAGCCCGCGCCTCGGGATCGCGAACACCGGGGAGCTGTTTTTT. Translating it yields CASSPRLGIANTGELFF.

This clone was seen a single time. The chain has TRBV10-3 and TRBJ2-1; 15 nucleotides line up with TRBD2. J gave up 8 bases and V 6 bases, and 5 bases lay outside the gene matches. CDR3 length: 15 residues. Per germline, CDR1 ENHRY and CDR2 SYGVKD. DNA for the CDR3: TGTGCCATCAGAGCTGGGACTAGCGGGGGGTATGAGCAGTTCTTC. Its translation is CAIRAGTSGGYEQFF.

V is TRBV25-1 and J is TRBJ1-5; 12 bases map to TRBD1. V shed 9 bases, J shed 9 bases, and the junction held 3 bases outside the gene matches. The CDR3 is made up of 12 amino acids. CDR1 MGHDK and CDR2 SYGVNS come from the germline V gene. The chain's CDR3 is CARGQGAGPQHF. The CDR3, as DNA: TGTGCCAGGGGACAGGGGGCTGGGCCCCAGCATTTT.

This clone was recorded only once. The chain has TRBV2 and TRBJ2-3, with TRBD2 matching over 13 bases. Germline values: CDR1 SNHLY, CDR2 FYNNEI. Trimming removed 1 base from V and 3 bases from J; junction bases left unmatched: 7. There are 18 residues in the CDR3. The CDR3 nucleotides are TGTGCCAGCAGTGAAGTACTAGCGGGGGGGCTTTGGACAGATACGCAGTATTTT. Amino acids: CASSEVLAGGLWTDTQYF.

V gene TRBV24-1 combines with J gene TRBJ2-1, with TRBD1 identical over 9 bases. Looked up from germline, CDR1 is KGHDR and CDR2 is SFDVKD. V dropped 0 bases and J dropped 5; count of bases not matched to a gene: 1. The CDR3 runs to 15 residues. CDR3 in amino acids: CATSDLGQGNNEQFF. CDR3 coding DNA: TGTGCCACCAGTGATTTGGGACAGGGGAACAATGAGCAGTTCTTC.

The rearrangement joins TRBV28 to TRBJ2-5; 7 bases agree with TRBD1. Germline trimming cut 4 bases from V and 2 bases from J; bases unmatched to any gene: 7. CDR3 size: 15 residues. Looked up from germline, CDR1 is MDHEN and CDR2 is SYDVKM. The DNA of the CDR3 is TGTGCCAGCAGTTCAACAGGGGCGCGACAAGAGACCCAGTACTTC. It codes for CASSSTGARQETQYF.

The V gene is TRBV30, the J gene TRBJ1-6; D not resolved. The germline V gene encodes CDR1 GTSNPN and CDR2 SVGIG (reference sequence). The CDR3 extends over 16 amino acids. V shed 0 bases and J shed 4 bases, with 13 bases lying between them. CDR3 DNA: TGTGCCTGGAGTGTATTGGGCAGACCATATAATTCACCCCTCCACTTT. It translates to CAWSVLGRPYNSPLHF.

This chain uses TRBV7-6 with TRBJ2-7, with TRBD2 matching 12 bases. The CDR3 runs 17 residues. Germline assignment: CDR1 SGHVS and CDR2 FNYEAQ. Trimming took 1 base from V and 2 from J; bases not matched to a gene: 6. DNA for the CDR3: TGTGCCAGCAGCTTAGGTTCTAGCGGGGGGGCTACCTACGAGCAGTACTTC. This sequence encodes CASSLGSSGGATYEQYF.

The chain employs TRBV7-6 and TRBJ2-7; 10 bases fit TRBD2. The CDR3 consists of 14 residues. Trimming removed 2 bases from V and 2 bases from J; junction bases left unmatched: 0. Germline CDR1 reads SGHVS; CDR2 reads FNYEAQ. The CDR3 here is CASSLLAGAYEQYF. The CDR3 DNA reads TGTGCCAGCAGCTTACTAGCGGGGGCCTACGAGCAGTACTTC.

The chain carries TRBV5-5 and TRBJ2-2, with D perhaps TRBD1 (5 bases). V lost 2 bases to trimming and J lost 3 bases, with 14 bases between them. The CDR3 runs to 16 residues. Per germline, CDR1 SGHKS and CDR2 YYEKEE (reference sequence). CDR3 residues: CASSFLPQGYTGELFF. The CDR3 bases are TGTGCCAGCAGCTTCCTTCCCCAGGGCTACACCGGGGAGCTGTTTTTT.

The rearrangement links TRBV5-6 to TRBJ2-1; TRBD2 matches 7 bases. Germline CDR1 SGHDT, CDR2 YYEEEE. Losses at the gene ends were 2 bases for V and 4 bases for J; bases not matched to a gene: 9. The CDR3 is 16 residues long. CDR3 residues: CASSFSGVWGYNEQFF. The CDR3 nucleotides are TGTGCCAGCAGCTTCAGCGGGGTGTGGGGTTACAATGAGCAGTTCTTC.

Here the CDR3 reads CASSFGQGGTGELFF. CDR3 in DNA: TGTGCCAGCAGCTTTGGTCAGGGTGGCACCGGGGAGCTGTTTTTT. V and J are TRBV5-4 and TRBJ2-2; a weak D match, TRBD1 (5 bases). The CDR3 sequence is 15 residues long. Germline V CDR1 and CDR2: SGHNT, YYREEE (reference sequence). V was cut by 2 bases and J by 4 bases, with 12 bases left in between.

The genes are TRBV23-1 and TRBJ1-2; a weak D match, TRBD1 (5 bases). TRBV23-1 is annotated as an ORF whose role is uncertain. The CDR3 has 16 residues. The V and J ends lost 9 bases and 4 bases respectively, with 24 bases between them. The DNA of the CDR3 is TGCGCCAGTCCAGTGGCAGGGTTTGGGGAAACCTATGGCTACACCTTC. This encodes CASPVAGFGETYGYTF.

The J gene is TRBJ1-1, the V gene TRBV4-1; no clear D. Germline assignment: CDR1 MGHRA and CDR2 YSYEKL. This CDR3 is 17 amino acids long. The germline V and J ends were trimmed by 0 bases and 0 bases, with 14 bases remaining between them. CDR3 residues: CASSQEFRWSMNTEAFF. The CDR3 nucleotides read TGCGCCAGCAGCCAAGAATTCAGATGGTCAATGAACACTGAAGCTTTCTTT.

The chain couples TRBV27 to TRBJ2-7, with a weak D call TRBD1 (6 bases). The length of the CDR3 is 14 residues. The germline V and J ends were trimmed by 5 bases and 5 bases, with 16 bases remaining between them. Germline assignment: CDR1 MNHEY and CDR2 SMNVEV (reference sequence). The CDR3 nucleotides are TGTGCCAGCAGTCGTACAGGGTGGGTCCACGAGCAGTACTTC. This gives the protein CASSRTGWVHEQYF.

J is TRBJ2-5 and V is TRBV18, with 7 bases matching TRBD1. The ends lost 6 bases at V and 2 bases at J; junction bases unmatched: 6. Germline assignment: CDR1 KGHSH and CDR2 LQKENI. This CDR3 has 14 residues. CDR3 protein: CASSVGQTQETQYF. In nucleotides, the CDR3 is TGTGCCAGCTCCGTGGGACAGACACAAGAGACCCAGTACTTC.

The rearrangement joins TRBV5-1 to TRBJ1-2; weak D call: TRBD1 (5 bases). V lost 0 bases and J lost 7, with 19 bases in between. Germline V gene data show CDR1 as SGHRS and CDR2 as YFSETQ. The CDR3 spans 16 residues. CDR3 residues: CASSLGQIPNYGGYTF. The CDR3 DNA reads TGCGCCAGCAGCTTGGGACAGATCCCTAACTATGGTGGCTACACCTTC.

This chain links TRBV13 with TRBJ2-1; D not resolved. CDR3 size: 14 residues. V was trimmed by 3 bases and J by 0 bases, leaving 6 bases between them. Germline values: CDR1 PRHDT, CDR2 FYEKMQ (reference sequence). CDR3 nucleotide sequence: TGTGCCAGCAGCTTGTGGGCCTCCTACAATGAGCAGTTCTTC. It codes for CASSLWASYNEQFF.

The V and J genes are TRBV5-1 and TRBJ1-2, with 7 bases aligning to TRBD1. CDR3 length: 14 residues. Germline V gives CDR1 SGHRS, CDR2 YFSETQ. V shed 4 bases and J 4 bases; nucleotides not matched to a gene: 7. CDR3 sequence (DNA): TGCGCCAGCAGCCTGACAGGGAGTAGCTATGGCTACACCTTC. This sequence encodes CASSLTGSSYGYTF.